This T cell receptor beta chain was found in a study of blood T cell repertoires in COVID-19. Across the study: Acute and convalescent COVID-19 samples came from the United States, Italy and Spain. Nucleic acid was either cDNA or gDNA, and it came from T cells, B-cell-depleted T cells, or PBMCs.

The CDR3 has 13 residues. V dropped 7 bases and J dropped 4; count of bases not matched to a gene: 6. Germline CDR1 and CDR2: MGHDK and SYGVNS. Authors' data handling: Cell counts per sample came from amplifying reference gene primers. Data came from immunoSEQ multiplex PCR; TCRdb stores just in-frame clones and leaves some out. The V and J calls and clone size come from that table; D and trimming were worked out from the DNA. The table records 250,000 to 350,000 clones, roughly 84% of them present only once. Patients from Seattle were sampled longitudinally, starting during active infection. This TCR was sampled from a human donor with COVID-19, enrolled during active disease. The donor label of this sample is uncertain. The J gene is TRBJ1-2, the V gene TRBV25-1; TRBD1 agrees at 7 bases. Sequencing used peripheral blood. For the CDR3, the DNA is TGTGCCAGCACCATATCAGGGGGCTATGGCTACACCTTC. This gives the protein CASTISGGYGYTF.